This T cell receptor beta chain was identified in a study of human T cells and chemical hapten exposure. TCRdb passed the RACE reads through MiXCR, listing each CDR3 protein once. The repertoire includes 42,000 or so distinct CDR3 sequences, 4% of them detected once, and 26% sits in the top ten. In this sample, this clonotype turned up many times. Germline V gene data show CDR1 as SGHVS and CDR2 as FQNEAQ. The CDR3 has 13 amino acids. Trimming took 4 bases from V and 1 from J, leaving 7 bases between them. Regarding time point: patch test 1, 2 weeks after DPC sensitization. Indicated treatment: therapeutic diphenylcyclopropenone sensitization with weekly scalp DPC. Unfractionated whole blood served as the source for total RNA extraction.

The chain carries TRBV7-8 and TRBJ1-1; no clear D gene. Material: whole blood, obtained in connection with sensitization to the hapten diphenylcyclopropenone (DPC). The receptor comes from a man in his forties or fifties with alopecia areata. Some clones in this sample may be carry-over from other donors' samples. The chain's CDR3 is CASSSSPNTEAFF. In DNA form, the CDR3 reads TGTGCCAGCAGCTCGTCTCCGAACACTGAAGCTTTCTTT. Full variable domain (rest looked up from reference TRBV7-8 and TRBJ1-1): GAGVSQSPRYKVAKRGQDVALRCDPISGHVSLFWYQQALGQGPEFLTYFQNEAQLDKSGLPSDRFFAERPEGSVSTLKIQRTQQEDSAVYLCASSSSPNTEAFFGQGTRLTVV.